The sequence of this TCR beta chain was determined in a study of human T cells and chemical hapten exposure. Study-level information: Patients had diphenylcyclopropenone applied to the scalp weekly throughout the approximately 25-week study.

The V gene's germline CDR1 is WSHSY and CDR2 SAAADI. This CDR3 has 16 residues. The junction had 5 bases not matched to a gene; V was cut back by 3 bases and J by 4 bases. Single cDNA molecules in the library carried unique molecular identifiers attached during preparation. Original data processing: With a range of 23,224 to 690,600, the median per sample was roughly 97,000 TCRs. TCRdb fed the RACE reads into MiXCR, producing one record per CDR3 protein. TCRdb's processing, not the authors' own work, is the source of the V and J calls. The sample records approximately 41,000 distinct CDR3 sequences, over 7.5% being singletons. This clonotype appeared many times. The time point here: patch test 3, about 24 weeks after DPC sensitization. The treatment was: therapeutic diphenylcyclopropenone sensitization with weekly scalp DPC. Sequencing started from total RNA isolated from unfractionated whole blood.

This sequence joins TRBV10-2 and TRBJ2-1, with 11 nucleotides matching TRBD2. The TCR sequence derives from a man aged 50-59 years with alopecia areata. Some clones in this sample may be carry-over from other donors' samples. The sequences come from whole blood, collected in connection with sensitization to the hapten diphenylcyclopropenone (DPC). The CDR3 nucleotides are TGCGCCAGCAGTGATTTAGCGGGAGGGCGGTACAATGAGCAGTTCTTC. This encodes CASSDLAGGRYNEQFF.